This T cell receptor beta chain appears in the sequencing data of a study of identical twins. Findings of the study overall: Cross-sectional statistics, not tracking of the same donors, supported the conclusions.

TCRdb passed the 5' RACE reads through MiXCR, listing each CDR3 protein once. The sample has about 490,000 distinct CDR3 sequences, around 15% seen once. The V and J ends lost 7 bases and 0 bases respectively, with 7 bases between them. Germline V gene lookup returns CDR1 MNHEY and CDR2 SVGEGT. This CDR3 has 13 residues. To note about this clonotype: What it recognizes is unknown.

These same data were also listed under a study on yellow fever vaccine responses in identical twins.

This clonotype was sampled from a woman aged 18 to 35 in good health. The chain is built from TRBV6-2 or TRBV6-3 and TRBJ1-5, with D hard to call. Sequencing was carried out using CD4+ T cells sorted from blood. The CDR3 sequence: CASTKLSNQPQHF. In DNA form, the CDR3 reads TGTGCCAGCACAAAACTTAGCAATCAGCCCCAGCATTTT.